The 16 T cell receptor beta chains below come from one sample, sequenced in a study of cytomegalovirus exposure and HLA in healthy donors. With 60 Vbeta and 13 Jbeta primers, the PCR was carried out. Clones were sequenced by immunoSEQ multiplex PCR, and TCRdb holds only the in-frame ones, with some missing. The repertoire holds around 67,000 clones, roughly two thirds seen once, with 3% to 3.5% in the top ten. Material: PBMCs. The receptors originated from a woman between 50 and 59 years old in good health and CMV-seronegative.

The CDR3 spells CASSSHRDRSNQPQHF. The DNA of the CDR3 is TGTGCCAGCAGCTCCCACAGGGACCGGAGCAATCAGCCCCAGCATTTT. The chain links TRBV7-8 to TRBJ1-5; TRBD1 is a possible D gene (6 bases). Germline CDR1 is SGHVS and CDR2 is FQNEAQ. This CDR3 is built from 16 residues. The V gene lost 4 bases and the J gene lost 1 base, with 14 bases spanning the gap.

CDR3 sequence (DNA): TGTGCCAGCCGGGACAGGCTCCATGAAAAACTGTTTTTT. It yields the protein CASRDRLHEKLFF. The chain joins TRBV18 to TRBJ1-4, with TRBD1 identical over 8 bases. CDR1 and CDR2 from the germline V gene are KGHSH and LQKENI. CDR3 size: 13 residues. Losses at the gene ends were 8 bases for V and 6 bases for J; bases not matched to a gene: 5.

This clone was seen only a few times. This rearrangement joins TRBV18 to TRBJ2-5; 9 bases agree with TRBD1. Germline CDR1 is KGHSH and CDR2 is LQKENI. J lost 3 bases, V lost 5 bases, and 4 bases had no gene match. The CDR3 contains 14 residues. DNA for the CDR3: TGTGCCAGCTCAGCGAGACAGGGGGAAGAGACCCAGTACTTC. It codes for CASSARQGEETQYF.

The chain combines TRBV19 with TRBJ1-2, with no clear D. Germline V gene sequence: CDR1 LNHDA, CDR2 SQIVND (reference sequence). There are 12 residues in the CDR3. Trimming stripped 7 bases from V and 3 bases from J, with 9 bases between. The CDR3 reads CASTQDYYGYTF. The CDR3 DNA is TGTGCCAGTACCCAGGATTACTATGGCTACACCTTC.

V usage is TRBV7-9 and J usage is TRBJ2-7; TRBD2 aligns across 12 bases. The trim removed 11 bases at V and 5 bases at J, leaving 7 bases unmatched. The CDR3 is made up of 13 amino acids. The germline V gene has CDR1 SEHNR and CDR2 FQNEAQ (reference sequence). The CDR3, as DNA: TGTGCCGTGACTAGCGGGGGTCCCCACGAGCAGTACTTC. Translation: CAVTSGGPHEQYF.

Only one count was recorded for this clone. V is TRBV7-2 and J is TRBJ2-1; TRBD2 matches at 8 bases. CDR3 length: 15 amino acids. Trimming removed 6 bases from V and 8 bases from J; junction bases left unmatched: 12. Germline V gives CDR1 SGHTA, CDR2 FQGNSA. This chain's CDR3 is CASRPPGTRQHEQFF. CDR3 sequence (DNA): TGTGCCAGCAGACCCCCCGGGACTAGGCAGCATGAGCAGTTCTTC.

This clone came up a few times. The chain uses TRBV4-3 and TRBJ2-5; D might be TRBD1 (6 bases). The CDR3 runs to 15 residues. V lost 4 bases to trimming and J lost 2 bases, with 14 bases between them. From germline, CDR1 is LGHNA and CDR2 YSLEER. In DNA, the CDR3 is TGCGCCAGCAGCCCCCGGGACAAACCTCAAGAGACCCAGTACTTC. Encoded protein: CASSPRDKPQETQYF.

The chain has TRBV2 and TRBJ1-2, with 8 bases that match TRBD1. The junction had 8 bases not matched to a gene; V was cut back by 3 bases and J by 5 bases. This CDR3 region has 15 residues. The germline CDR1 and CDR2 sequences are SNHLY and FYNNEI. The CDR3 loop reads CASSDGNRGFYGYTF. The CDR3 nucleotides are TGTGCCAGCAGTGACGGGAACAGGGGGTTTTATGGCTACACCTTC. Combining the CDR3 with reference TRBV2 and TRBJ1-2 gives the whole variable domain EPEVTQTPSHQVTQMGQEVILRCVPISNHLYFYWYRQILGQKVEFLVSFYNNEISEKSEIFDDQFSVERPDGSNFTLKIRSTKLEDSAMYFCASSDGNRGFYGYTFGSGTRLTVV.

The chain couples TRBV4-2 to TRBJ2-1; 10 nucleotides align to TRBD2. CDR1 and CDR2 from the germline V gene are LGHNA and YNFKEQ. Trimming at V came to 0 bases and at J to 4 bases, leaving 3 bases not matched to a gene. This CDR3 has 16 residues. CDR3 bases: TGTGCCAGCAGCCAAGATCTGACTAGCGGGTACAATGAGCAGTTCTTC. Protein: CASSQDLTSGYNEQFF.

The chain combines TRBV2 with TRBJ2-1; TRBD2 might be the D (5 bases). Per the germline V gene, CDR1 is SNHLY and CDR2 is FYNNEI. The germline V and J ends were trimmed by 10 bases and 7 bases, with 14 bases remaining between them. This CDR3 has 12 residues. The CDR3 reads CATGVEVNEQFF. The DNA of the CDR3 is TGTGCCACTGGGGTGGAGGTAAATGAGCAGTTCTTC. The full variable domain, in which reference TRBV2 and TRBJ2-1 provide the parts outside the CDR3, is EPEVTQTPSHQVTQMGQEVILRCVPISNHLYFYWYRQILGQKVEFLVSFYNNEISEKSEIFDDQFSVERPDGSNFTLKIRSTKLEDSAMYFCATGVEVNEQFFGPGTRLTVL.

The genes are TRBV7-9 and TRBJ1-1; no definite D call. Germline CDR1 reads SEHNR; CDR2 reads FQNEAQ (reference sequence). The germline V and J ends were trimmed by 1 base and 1 base, with 7 bases remaining between them. CDR3 size: 14 residues. CDR3 sequence: CASSLGEQNTEAFF. In nucleotides, the CDR3 is TGTGCCAGCAGCTTAGGTGAGCAGAACACTGAAGCTTTCTTT.

The chain couples TRBV7-3 to TRBJ2-6; 10 positions agree with TRBD2. The CDR3 sequence is 18 residues long. Germline V gene data show CDR1 as SGHTA and CDR2 as FQGTGA. J lost 2 bases, V lost 1 base, and 5 bases had no gene match. The CDR3 protein is CASSLKASGSTGANVLTF. The CDR3 DNA follows: TGTGCCAGCAGCTTAAAGGCTAGCGGGAGCACTGGGGCCAACGTCCTGACTTTC.

The chain joins TRBV5-1 to TRBJ1-1; D gene unclear. Germline-derived CDR1 and CDR2 are SGHRS and YFSETQ. The CDR3 runs to 13 residues. V was cut by 2 bases and J by 1 base, with 6 bases left in between. CDR3 loop: CASSLQPNTEAFF. The CDR3 DNA is TGCGCCAGCAGCTTACAGCCGAACACTGAAGCTTTCTTT. Based on the CDR3 plus reference TRBV5-1 and TRBJ1-1, the full variable domain is KAGVTQTPRYLIKTRGQQVTLSCSPISGHRSVSWYQQTPGQGLQFLFEYFSETQRNKGNFPGRFSGRQFSNSRSEMNVSTLELGDSALYLCASSLQPNTEAFFGQGTRLTVV.

V is TRBV7-9 and J is TRBJ2-6, with 7 nucleotides matching TRBD1. This CDR3 comprises 18 residues. Per germline, CDR1 SEHNR and CDR2 FQNEAQ (reference sequence). V gave up 5 bases and J gave up 6 bases; unmatched junction bases: 16. Written as DNA, the CDR3 is TGTGCCAGCAGCCTAGGGACAGATGCCTCTGGGGTGGCCAACGTCCTGACTTTC. Protein sequence: CASSLGTDASGVANVLTF.

The chain is built from TRBV11-3 and TRBJ1-1, with 9 nucleotides matching TRBD1. Germline-derived CDR1 and CDR2 are SGHNT and YENEEA. The CDR3 contains 13 residues. Trimming cost V 5 bases and J 4 bases; bases outside gene matches: 2. CDR3 DNA: TGTGCCAGCAGCGGACAGGGGTTCACTGAAGCTTTCTTT. It specifies CASSGQGFTEAFF. The whole variable domain, remainder taken from reference TRBV11-3 and TRBJ1-1, is EAGVVQSPRYKIIEKKQPVAFWCNPISGHNTLYWYLQNLGQGPELLIRYENEEAVDDSQLPKDRFSAERLKGVDSTLKIQPAELGDSAVYLCASSGQGFTEAFFGQGTRLTVV.

The chain's CDR3 is CAWRPSGSNPEQYF. The CDR3 bases are TGTGCCTGGAGGCCTAGCGGGAGTAACCCCGAGCAGTACTTC. This chain uses TRBV30 with TRBJ2-7, with 10 bases aligning to TRBD2. Unmatched junction bases numbered 8, after V lost 3 bases and J lost 6 bases. The CDR3 covers 14 residues. Germline assignment: CDR1 GTSNPN and CDR2 SVGIG (reference sequence).